Listed below are T cell receptor beta chains from one sample, sequenced in a study of EBV T-cell therapy then PD-1 blockade in nasopharyngeal carcinoma. Their recognized antigens are unknown. Clones were read by immunoSEQ multiplex PCR, and TCRdb kept only the in-frame ones, dropping some. This table holds fewer than 20,000 clones, 84% found once. Here the sequenced sample was CD8+ T cells from blood, taken at roughly day 35 from a patient whose treatment included autologous EBV-specific T cells and nivolumab. These receptors were obtained from a man between 35 and 55 years old with nasopharyngeal carcinoma. The CDR3 runs from the conserved cysteine through the conserved F or W. A D gene is named only where the DNA matches it firmly. Size values are once, few and many counts, or a class for expanded clones, and some rows have none.

v_call	clone_size	cdr3_length	d_call	j_call	cdr3_nt	cdr3_aa
TRBV18	-	14	-	TRBJ1-2	TGTGCCAGCTCACCGCCGACGGAAAGCTATGGCTACACCTTC	CASSPPTESYGYTF
TRBV13	-	13	-	TRBJ1-6	TGTGCCAGCACCCGGGGGGACAATTCACCCCTCCACTTT	CASTRGDNSPLHF
TRBV2	-	16	-	TRBJ1-6	TGTGCCAGCAGCCTCCCACAGGGCCTCTATAATTCACCCCTCCACTTT	CASSLPQGLYNSPLHF
TRBV11-1	-	13	-	TRBJ1-2	TGTGCCAGCAGCTTATGGGTTGATGATGGCTACACCTTC	CASSLWVDDGYTF
TRBV6-5	-	14	TRBD2	TRBJ2-7	TGTGCCAGCAGCTGGCTAGCGGGGGGTTACGAGCAGTACTTC	CASSWLAGGYEQYF
TRBV4-3	-	19	-	TRBJ2-2	TGCGCCAGCAGCCAAGATACAATGACGGGGCTGGGGGACACCGAGGAGCTGTTTTTT	CASSQDTMTGLGDTEELFF
TRBV2	-	11	-	TRBJ2-1	TGTGCCAGCAGTTTGCTAGGTGGTGGGTTCTTC	CASSLLGGGFF
TRBV20-1	-	10	-	TRBJ1-2	TGCAGTGCTAGAGGGATGGGCTACACCTTC	CSARGMGYTF
TRBV25-1	-	15	TRBD1	TRBJ1-1	TGTGCCAGCAAGGGGCCTATAGGCGGGGGACAGGAAGCTTTCTTT	CASKGPIGGGQEAFF
TRBV6-5	-	14	TRBD1	TRBJ2-3	TGTGCCAGCAGTTACGGCGGACAGGTAGATACGCAGTATTTT	CASSYGGQVDTQYF
TRBV4-1	-	16	-	TRBJ1-4	TGCGCCAGCAGCCAAGTAGGACAGCCCCCTAATGAAAAACTGTTTTTT	CASSQVGQPPNEKLFF
TRBV6-2/TRBV6-3	-	16	-	TRBJ2-6	TGTGCCAGCAGTACTGGGACGGCGGGCGGGGCCAACGTCCTGACTTTC	CASSTGTAGGANVLTF
TRBV5-8	-	15	TRBD2	TRBJ2-1	TGTGCCAGCAGCTTGGGGAGCGGGGGGTACAATGAGCAGTTCTTC	CASSLGSGGYNEQFF
TRBV27	once	17	TRBD1	TRBJ2-7	TGTGCCAGCACCTTTCGGGTAGGCAGGGGGCCTTCCTACGAGCAGTACTTC	CASTFRVGRGPSYEQYF
TRBV27	-	15	TRBD1	TRBJ1-4	TGTGCCAGCAGTCCCAGGGACAGAAATAATGAAAAACTGTTTTTT	CASSPRDRNNEKLFF
TRBV6-5	few	13	-	TRBJ1-1	TGTGCCAGCAGTTACTCGATGGGTCCTGAAGCTTTCTTT	CASSYSMGPEAFF
TRBV6-1	-	15	-	TRBJ2-3	TGTGCCAGCAGTGAAGCGCAGGGTGGCGCAGATACGCAGTATTTT	CASSEAQGGADTQYF
TRBV6-2/TRBV6-3	once	15	-	TRBJ1-1	TGTGCCAGCAGTGACAGGAACCTTTGGAACACTGAAGCTTTCTTT	CASSDRNLWNTEAFF
TRBV19	-	15	-	TRBJ1-5	TGTGCCAGTAATACAGGGCCAGATAGCAATCAGCCCCAGCATTTT	CASNTGPDSNQPQHF
TRBV6-6	-	17	-	TRBJ1-1	TGTGCCAGCAGTCTGGAGACAGGAATTTCCCCGAACACTGAAGCTTTCTTT	CASSLETGISPNTEAFF
TRBV10-3	-	14	-	TRBJ1-1	TGTGCCATCAGTGTGCAGCCGATGAACACTGAAGCTTTCTTT	CAISVQPMNTEAFF
TRBV28	-	13	TRBD1	TRBJ1-6	TGTGCCAGCAACCCGACAGGGAATTCACCCCTCCACTTT	CASNPTGNSPLHF
TRBV7-9	few	14	-	TRBJ2-7	TGTGCCAGCAGCTTAAACTCAGTGGACTACGAGCAGTACTTC	CASSLNSVDYEQYF
TRBV9	-	14	-	TRBJ2-7	TGTGCCAGCAGCCTTAGTGGGACCTCCTACGAGCAGTACTTC	CASSLSGTSYEQYF
TRBV7-6	-	12	-	TRBJ2-7	TGTGCCAGCAGCTTAGGAGGGGTAGAGCAGTACTTC	CASSLGGVEQYF
TRBV7-9	-	14	-	TRBJ1-4	TGTGCCAGCCGGCTTCTGGCAACTAATGAAAAACTGTTTTTT	CASRLLATNEKLFF
TRBV19	-	11	-	TRBJ1-2	TGTGCCAGTAGTAACAACCCTGGCTACACCTTC	CASSNNPGYTF
TRBV25-1	-	16	TRBD2	TRBJ2-1	TGTGCCAGCAGTGACCTTTTAGCGGGGGACCACAATGAGCAGTTCTTC	CASSDLLAGDHNEQFF
TRBV5-8	-	11	-	TRBJ2-7	TGTGCCAGCAGCTTGACCTACGAGCAGTACTTC	CASSLTYEQYF
TRBV2	-	12	TRBD1	TRBJ1-2	TGTGCCAGCAGGGACAGGATTCGCGGCTACACCTTC	CASRDRIRGYTF
TRBV6-2/TRBV6-3	-	12	-	TRBJ2-1	TGTGCCAGCAGCCCGAACGACAATGAGCAGTTCTTC	CASSPNDNEQFF
TRBV6-1	-	14	TRBD2	TRBJ2-5	TGTGCCAGCAGTGAAAGGACTAGCAGTGAGACCCAGTACTTC	CASSERTSSETQYF
TRBV7-6	-	16	TRBD2	TRBJ2-3	TGTGCCAGCAGCTTAGAGCTAGCGGGGAGCACAGATACGCAGTATTTT	CASSLELAGSTDTQYF
TRBV19	once	16	TRBD2	TRBJ2-2	TGTGCCAGTAGTATAGTTCGGCGGGGGGGCACCGGGGAGCTGTTTTTT	CASSIVRRGGTGELFF
TRBV7-3	-	14	-	TRBJ2-1	TGTGCCAGCAGCCGCTCACTCGGCGACAATGAGCAGTTCTTC	CASSRSLGDNEQFF
TRBV6-2/TRBV6-3	-	14	TRBD1	TRBJ1-1	TGTGCCAGCAGTTACACCTTACCTCGGACAGGGGCTTTCTTT	CASSYTLPRTGAFF
TRBV19	-	15	-	TRBJ2-7	TGTGCCAGTAGCCTTGACCCGACTCATTCCTACGAGCAGTACTTC	CASSLDPTHSYEQYF
TRBV9	-	20	TRBD2	TRBJ2-1	TGTGCCAGCAGCCAAGGTGGAGGACTAGCGGGGGACTTATCCTACAATGAGCAGTTCTTC	CASSQGGGLAGDLSYNEQFF
TRBV9	once	15	-	TRBJ2-3	TGTGCCAGCAACCTCCGAGACAGAGGCACAGATACGCAGTATTTT	CASNLRDRGTDTQYF
TRBV3-1/TRBV3-2	-	14	-	TRBJ2-2	TGTGCCAGCAGCCAAGGGCAGGGAACCGGGGAGCTGTTTTTT	CASSQGQGTGELFF
TRBV9	-	14	-	TRBJ1-2	TGTGCCAGCAGCGTAGACGGTGCAGGGGTAGGCTACACCTTC	CASSVDGAGVGYTF
TRBV5-1	many	14	-	TRBJ2-3	TGCGCCAGCAGCTTGGGCCAAATTACAGATACGCAGTATTTT	CASSLGQITDTQYF
TRBV9	-	12	-	TRBJ1-2	TGTGCCAGCTGTTGCCGGGTCGGTGGCTACACCTTC	CASCCRVGGYTF
TRBV9	once	16	TRBD1	TRBJ2-7	TGTGCCAGCAGCTCTAGACAGGGGGGTGACATCTACGAGCAGTACTTC	CASSSRQGGDIYEQYF
TRBV7-9	-	12	-	TRBJ2-3	TGTGCCAGCAGCTTAGAAACAGATACGCAGTATTTT	CASSLETDTQYF
TRBV27	-	14	-	TRBJ1-1	TGTGCCAGCAGTTTATCGAGTCAGGGGTGGGAAGCTTTCTTT	CASSLSSQGWEAFF
TRBV5-1	-	15	-	TRBJ2-3	TGCGCCAGCAGCTTGGCGGGTTTTAGCACAGATACGCAGTATTTT	CASSLAGFSTDTQYF
TRBV7-9	-	13	-	TRBJ1-2	TGTGCCAGCAGCTTAGGCAGGGACTATGGCTACACCTTC	CASSLGRDYGYTF
TRBV13	once	14	-	TRBJ1-1	TGTGCCAGCAGCTTTAAGGGATCGGGACCGGGGGCTTTCTTT	CASSFKGSGPGAFF
TRBV11-2	once	13	-	TRBJ2-4	TGTGCCAGCAGCTTAGATCTGTCGGACCCTCAGTACTTC	CASSLDLSDPQYF
TRBV6-4	-	14	-	TRBJ2-1	TGTGCCAGCAGCCCCGGAGACCCTGCTCTGGAGCAGTTCTTC	CASSPGDPALEQFF
TRBV3-1/TRBV3-2	-	16	-	TRBJ2-5	TGTGCCAGCAGCCCCCACCAGGGGGGAGTCTTAGAGACCCAGTACTTC	CASSPHQGGVLETQYF
TRBV7-8	-	13	-	TRBJ2-5	TGTGCCAGCAGCCACAGGGTAGGGGAGACCCAGTACTTC	CASSHRVGETQYF
TRBV9	-	14	TRBD1	TRBJ2-5	TGTGCCAGCAGTTCAACACAGGGGCAAGAGACCCAGTACTTC	CASSSTQGQETQYF
TRBV19	-	14	TRBD1	TRBJ1-5	TGTGCCAGTAGTGAGACAGGGTCCAATCAGCCCCAGCATTTT	CASSETGSNQPQHF